This paragraph covers one TCR beta chain sequence. Its antigen is unidentified. Germline assignment: CDR1 SGHRS and CDR2 YFSETQ. The CDR3 is 16 residues long. Trimming cost V 3 bases and J 5 bases, with 20 bases left between them. Generated by immunoSEQ multiplex PCR, the TCRdb table keeps only in-frame clones and is missing some. The sample records about 91,000 clones, 88% being singletons. The data belong to a study of T cell responses to AZD1222 COVID-19 vaccine. Study-level points and caveats: Close to half of spike-specific TCRs reportedly recognize unmutated variant regions.

The receptor's source is an adult in good health. The gene calls are TRBV5-1 and TRBJ1-1, with a weak D call TRBD1 (6 bases). The material sequenced was peripheral blood, taken on day 0 of AZD1222 vaccination. The CDR3 DNA follows: TGCGCCAGCAGCTCCTCACGCTCAGGGGTTGATACTGAAGCTTTCTTT. Protein sequence: CASSSSRSGVDTEAFF.